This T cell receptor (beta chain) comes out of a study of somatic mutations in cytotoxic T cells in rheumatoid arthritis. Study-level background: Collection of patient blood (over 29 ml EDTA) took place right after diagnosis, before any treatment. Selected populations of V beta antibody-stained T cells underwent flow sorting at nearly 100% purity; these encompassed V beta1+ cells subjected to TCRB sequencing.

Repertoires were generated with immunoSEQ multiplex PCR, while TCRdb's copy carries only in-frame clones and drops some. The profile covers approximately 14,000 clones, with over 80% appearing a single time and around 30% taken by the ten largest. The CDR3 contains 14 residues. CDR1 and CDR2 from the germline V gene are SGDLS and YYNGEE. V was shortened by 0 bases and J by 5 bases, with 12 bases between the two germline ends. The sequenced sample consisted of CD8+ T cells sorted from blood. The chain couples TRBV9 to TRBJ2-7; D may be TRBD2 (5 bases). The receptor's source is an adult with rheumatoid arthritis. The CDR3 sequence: CASSVGGGSDEQYF. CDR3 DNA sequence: TGTGCCAGCAGCGTAGGAGGAGGATCGGACGAGCAGTACTTC.